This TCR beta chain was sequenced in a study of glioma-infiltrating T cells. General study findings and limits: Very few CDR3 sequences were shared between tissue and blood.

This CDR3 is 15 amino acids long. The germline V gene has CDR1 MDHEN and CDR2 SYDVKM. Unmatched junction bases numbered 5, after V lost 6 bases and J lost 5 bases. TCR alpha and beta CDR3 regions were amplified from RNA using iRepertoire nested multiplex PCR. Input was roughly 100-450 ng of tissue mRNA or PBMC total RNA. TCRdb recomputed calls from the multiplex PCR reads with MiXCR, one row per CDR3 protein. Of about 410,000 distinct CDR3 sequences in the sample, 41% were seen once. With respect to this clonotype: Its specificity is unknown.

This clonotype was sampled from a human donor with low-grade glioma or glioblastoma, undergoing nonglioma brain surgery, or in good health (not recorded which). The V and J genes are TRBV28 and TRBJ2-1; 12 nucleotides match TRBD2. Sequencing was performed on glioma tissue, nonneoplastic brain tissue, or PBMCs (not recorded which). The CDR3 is CASSLLAGGHNEQFF. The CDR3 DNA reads TGTGCCAGCAGCTTACTAGCGGGAGGTCACAATGAGCAGTTCTTC.